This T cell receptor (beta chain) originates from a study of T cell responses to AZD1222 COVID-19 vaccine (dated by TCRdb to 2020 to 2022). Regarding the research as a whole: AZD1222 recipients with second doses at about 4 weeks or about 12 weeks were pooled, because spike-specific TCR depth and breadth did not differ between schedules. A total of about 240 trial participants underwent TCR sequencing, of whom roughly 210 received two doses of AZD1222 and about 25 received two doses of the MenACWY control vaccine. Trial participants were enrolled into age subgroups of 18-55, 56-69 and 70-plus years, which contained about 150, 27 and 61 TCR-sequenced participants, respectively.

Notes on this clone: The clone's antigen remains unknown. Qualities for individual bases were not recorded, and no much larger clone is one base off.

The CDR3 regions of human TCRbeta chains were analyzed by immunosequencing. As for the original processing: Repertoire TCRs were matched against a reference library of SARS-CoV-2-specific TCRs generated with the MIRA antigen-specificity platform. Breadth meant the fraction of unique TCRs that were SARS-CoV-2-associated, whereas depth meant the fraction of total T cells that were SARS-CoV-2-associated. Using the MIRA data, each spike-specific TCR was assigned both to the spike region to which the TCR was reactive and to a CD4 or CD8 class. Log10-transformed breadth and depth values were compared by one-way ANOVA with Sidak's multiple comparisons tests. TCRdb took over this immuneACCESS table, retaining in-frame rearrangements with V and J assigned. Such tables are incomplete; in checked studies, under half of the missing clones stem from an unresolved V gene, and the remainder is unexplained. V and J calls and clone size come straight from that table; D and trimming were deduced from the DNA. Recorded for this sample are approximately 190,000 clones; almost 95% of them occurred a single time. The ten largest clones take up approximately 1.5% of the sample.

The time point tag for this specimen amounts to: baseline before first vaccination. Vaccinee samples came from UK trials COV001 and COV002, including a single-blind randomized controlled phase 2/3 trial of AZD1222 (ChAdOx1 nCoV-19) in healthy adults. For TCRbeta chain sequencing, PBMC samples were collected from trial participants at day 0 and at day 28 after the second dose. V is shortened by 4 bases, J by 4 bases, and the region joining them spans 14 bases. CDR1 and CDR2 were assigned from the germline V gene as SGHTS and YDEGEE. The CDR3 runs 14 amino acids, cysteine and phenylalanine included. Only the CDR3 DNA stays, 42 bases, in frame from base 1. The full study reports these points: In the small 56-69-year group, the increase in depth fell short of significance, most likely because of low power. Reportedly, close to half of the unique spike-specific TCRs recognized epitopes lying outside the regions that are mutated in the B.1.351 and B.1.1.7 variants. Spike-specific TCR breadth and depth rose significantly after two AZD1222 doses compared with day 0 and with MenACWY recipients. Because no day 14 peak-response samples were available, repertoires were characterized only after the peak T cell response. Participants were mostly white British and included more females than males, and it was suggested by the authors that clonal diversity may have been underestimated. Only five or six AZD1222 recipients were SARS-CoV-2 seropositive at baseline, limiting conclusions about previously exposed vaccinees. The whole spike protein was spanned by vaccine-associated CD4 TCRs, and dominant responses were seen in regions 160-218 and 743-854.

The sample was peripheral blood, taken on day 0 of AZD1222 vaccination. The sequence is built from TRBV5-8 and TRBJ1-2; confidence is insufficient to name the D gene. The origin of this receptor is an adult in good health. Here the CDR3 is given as CASSPGPVGYGYTF. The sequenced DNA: TGTGCCAGCAGCCCAGGACCGGTCGGCTATGGCTACACCTTC.